At least ten counts were recorded for the clone carrying this T cell receptor beta chain. What it binds is not known. The CDR3 length is 16 residues. V was pared by 1 base and J by 0 bases, with 3 bases of the junction left unmatched. Each CDR3 protein is one row after TCRdb ran MiXCR on the 5' RACE reads. The table lists roughly 350,000 distinct CDR3 sequences, more than 20% of them singletons, with roughly an eighth in the top ten. This entry belongs to a study of T-cell memory formation after mild COVID-19. Study observations and caveats: Researchers report contracting CD4+ clones mostly in CM and EM, with CD8+ clones in EMRA. Pre-infection memory held some responding clones, suggesting pre-existing cross-reactive T cells responded.

The chain joins TRBV12-3 or TRBV12-4 to TRBJ2-1, with TRBD2 matching 7 bases. Sequencing was done on a sample of PBMCs or a T cell subset sorted from them (not recorded which). The TCR was taken from an adult woman who had mild COVID-19 (a few samples of this study predate the infection). Cell type and time point are not known. This CDR3 is CASSLGGGSSYNEQFF. The CDR3 DNA is TGTGCCAGCAGTTTAGGGGGCGGGAGCTCCTACAATGAGCAGTTCTTC.